These 18 T cell receptor beta chains originate from one sample sequenced in a study of a mutant IDH1 vaccine in newly diagnosed glioma. Sequenced by immunoSEQ multiplex PCR; TCRdb stores in-frame clones only, minus some. Counted here are around 40,000 clones, 65% to 85% occurring once; the ten biggest clones make up around 2.4%. Time point reported: week 23, last vaccination. Every vaccine dose comprised 300 ug of mutant IDH1 20-mer peptide plus topical imiquimod. Antigens of these TCRs are unknown. The sequenced sample was PBMCs, obtained from a glioma patient whose treatment included an IDH1 peptide vaccine. The receptors stem from a woman under 30 with glioma. Some clones in this sample may be carry-over from other donors' samples.

J is TRBJ2-1 and V is TRBV6-5; D is possibly TRBD2 (5 bases). The ends were cut back, 6 bases at V and 3 bases at J, with 15 bases in the middle. The germline V gene encodes CDR1 MNHEY and CDR2 SVGAGI. This CDR3 contains 15 residues. In DNA form, the CDR3 reads TGTGCCAGCAGATATAGCGCGGCCAACTACAATGAGCAGTTCTTC. This translates into CASRYSAANYNEQFF.

CDR3 residues: CASSSQGLGETQYF. The CDR3 region has the DNA TGTGCCAGCAGCTCGCAGGGACTAGGAGAGACCCAGTACTTC. The J gene is TRBJ2-5, the V gene TRBV7-6, with TRBD2 matching 8 bases. Germline-derived CDR1 and CDR2 are SGHVS and FNYEAQ. J lost 4 bases, V lost 4 bases, and 5 bases had no gene match. CDR3 size: 14 residues.

This clone was recorded once. The chain joins TRBV19 to TRBJ1-2; maybe TRBD1 (6 bases). This CDR3 contains 14 residues. CDR1 and CDR2 from the germline V gene are LNHDA and SQIVND (reference sequence). Trimming took off 4 bases at V and 4 bases at J, with 13 bases between the two ends. CDR3 region: CASSTVGQFYGYTF. DNA for the CDR3: TGTGCCAGTAGTACCGTCGGACAGTTCTATGGCTACACCTTC.

This clone was detected only once. The chain employs TRBV30 and TRBJ2-6; TRBD1 matches at 9 bases. Germline CDR1 is GTSNPN and CDR2 is SVGIG (reference sequence). The CDR3 sequence is 18 residues long. After removal of 4 bases from V and 0 bases from J, the junction contained 10 bases not matched to a gene. The CDR3 loop reads CAWNRGRPRTSGANVLTF. The DNA for the CDR3 is TGTGCCTGGAACAGGGGGCGGCCCCGTACCTCTGGGGCCAACGTCCTGACTTTC. Together with reference TRBV30 and TRBJ2-6, the CDR3 gives the full variable domain: SQTIHQWPATLVQPVGSPLSLECTVEGTSNPNLYWYRQAAGRGLQLLFYSVGIGQISSEVPQNLSASRPQDRQFILSSKKLLLSDSGFYLCAWNRGRPRTSGANVLTFGAGSRLTVL.

This clone was counted a few times. This chain connects TRBV18 to TRBJ1-5; D is perhaps TRBD1 (5 bases). Germline V gives CDR1 KGHSH, CDR2 LQKENI. Trimming took off 3 bases at V and 2 bases at J, with 5 bases between the two ends. The CDR3 sequence is 13 residues long. CDR3 DNA sequence: TGTGCCAGCTCACCGACAGGCAATCAGCCCCAGCATTTT. It encodes CASSPTGNQPQHF.

This clone was seen a few times. The CDR3 sequence: CATPSGEAFF. CDR3 nucleotides: TGTGCCACCCCATCGGGTGAAGCTTTCTTT. This chain links TRBV21-1 with TRBJ1-1. TRBV21-1 is given as a pseudogene. The CDR3 totals 10 residues.

The rearrangement joins TRBV5-6 to TRBJ1-4; TRBD1 agrees at 12 bases. J gave up 0 bases and V 4 bases, and 7 bases lay outside the gene matches. This CDR3 is 18 amino acids long. Germline V gene lookup returns CDR1 SGHDT and CDR2 YYEEEE. The CDR3 reads CASSNSGQGAATNEKLFF. DNA for the CDR3: TGTGCCAGCAGCAACTCGGGACAGGGGGCTGCAACTAATGAAAAACTGTTTTTT.

The chain has TRBV18 and TRBJ2-7, with a weak D call TRBD1 (5 bases). The V and J ends lost 8 bases and 4 bases respectively, with 21 bases between them. This CDR3 comprises 15 residues. Germline V gene data show CDR1 as KGHSH and CDR2 as LQKENI. The CDR3 here is CASHRSGQGYYEQYF. The CDR3 DNA reads TGTGCCAGCCACCGATCCGGGCAGGGATATTACGAGCAGTACTTC.

V usage is TRBV19 and J usage is TRBJ2-3; 9 nucleotides agree with TRBD1. After removal of 1 base from V and 3 bases from J, the junction contained 2 bases not matched to a gene. From germline, CDR1 is LNHDA and CDR2 SQIVND (reference sequence). The CDR3 is 15 amino acids. In nucleotides, the CDR3 is TGTGCCAGTAGTATAGGGGACAGGGAAACAGATACGCAGTATTTT. This codes for CASSIGDRETDTQYF.

V and J are TRBV6-1 and TRBJ1-4; 7 nucleotides line up with TRBD1. CDR3 size: 18 residues. With V trimmed by 1 base and J by 0 bases, 8 bases remained unmatched. Germline CDR1 reads MNHNS; CDR2 reads SASEGT. The CDR3 DNA is TGTGCCAGCAGTGAAGTGTGGACAGGTGGGGCAACTAATGAAAAACTGTTTTTT. Amino acid sequence: CASSEVWTGGATNEKLFF.

The chain combines TRBV7-2 with TRBJ2-7; perhaps TRBD2 as D (5 bases). Deletions cut 5 bases from V and 2 bases from J, with 16 bases between. Per germline, CDR1 SGHTA and CDR2 FQGNSA. CDR3 length: 15 residues. CDR3 protein: CASSREGSGAYEQYF. CDR3 in DNA: TGTGCCAGCAGCAGGGAAGGGTCCGGGGCCTACGAGCAGTACTTC. The full variable domain, completed using reference TRBV7-2 and TRBJ2-7, is GAGVSQSPSNKVTEKGKDVELRCDPISGHTALYWYRQSLGQGLEFLIYFQGNSAPDKSGLPSDRFSAERTGGSVSTLTIQRTQQEDSAVYLCASSREGSGAYEQYFGPGTRLTVT.

This sequence joins TRBV14 and TRBJ1-2; D gene uncertain. This CDR3 has 14 residues. V lost 4 bases and J 4 bases, leaving 13 bases between the germline ends. Germline V CDR1 and CDR2: SGHDN, FVKESK. CDR3 DNA sequence: TGTGCCAGCAGCCGCTCAGCACCGGGCTATGGCTACACCTTC. Translated, it gives CASSRSAPGYGYTF.

The gene calls are TRBV7-8 and TRBJ2-7; D call uncertain. Germline CDR1 reads SGHVS; CDR2 reads FQNEAQ. V lost 1 base, J lost 3 bases, and 10 bases lay in between. The CDR3 runs to 14 residues. CDR3 coding DNA: TGTGCCAGCAGCTTAGAAATCTTTATCTACGAGCAGTACTTC. Its translation is CASSLEIFIYEQYF.

The chain couples TRBV7-8 to TRBJ1-4; D is ambiguous. The CDR3 is 15 amino acids. Germline V gene data show CDR1 as SGHVS and CDR2 as FQNEAQ. V shed 5 bases and J shed 0 bases, with 10 bases lying between them. The CDR3 loop is CASSPWAATNEKLFF. In DNA, the CDR3 is TGTGCCAGCAGCCCCTGGGCGGCAACTAATGAAAAACTGTTTTTT.

The gene calls are TRBV5-1 and TRBJ2-5; the D gene is possibly TRBD1 (6 bases). CDR1 and CDR2 (germline): SGHRS, YFSETQ. The CDR3 covers 18 residues. Trimming removed 2 bases from V and 4 bases from J, with 24 bases in between. DNA of the CDR3: TGCGCCAGCAGCTTAGGTCCCCCGCGGCCAGGGGTTGCAGAGACCCAGTACTTC. Encoded protein: CASSLGPPRPGVAETQYF.

V is TRBV28 and J is TRBJ1-4, with no clear D. CDR3 size: 14 residues. Germline CDR1 MDHEN, CDR2 SYDVKM. V lost 7 bases and J 5 bases, leaving 14 bases between the germline ends. CDR3 sequence (DNA): TGTGCCAGCACCCCCGGGTTACTAAATGAAAAACTGTTTTTT. Its protein is CASTPGLLNEKLFF.

The V call is TRBV7-2, the J call TRBJ2-7; 15 nucleotides match TRBD2. CDR3 length equals 18 residues. CDR1 and CDR2 (germline): SGHTA, FQGNSA. After removal of 1 base from V and 6 bases from J, the junction contained 10 bases not matched to a gene. For the CDR3, the DNA is TGTGCCAGCAGCTTAGGAGGGACTAGCGGGGGGTCGGGTGTCGAGCAGTACTTC. It codes for CASSLGGTSGGSGVEQYF. Full variable domain (outside the CDR3, taken from reference TRBV7-2 and TRBJ2-7): GAGVSQSPSNKVTEKGKDVELRCDPISGHTALYWYRQSLGQGLEFLIYFQGNSAPDKSGLPSDRFSAERTGGSVSTLTIQRTQQEDSAVYLCASSLGGTSGGSGVEQYFGPGTRLTVT.

V and J are TRBV5-1 and TRBJ1-1; TRBD1 is a possible D gene (6 bases). From germline, CDR1 is SGHRS and CDR2 YFSETQ. V lost 2 bases and J lost 4, with 9 bases in between. The CDR3 runs to 13 residues. CDR3: CASSLQGSTEAFF. In nucleotides, the CDR3 is TGCGCCAGCAGCTTACAGGGCAGCACTGAAGCTTTCTTT.